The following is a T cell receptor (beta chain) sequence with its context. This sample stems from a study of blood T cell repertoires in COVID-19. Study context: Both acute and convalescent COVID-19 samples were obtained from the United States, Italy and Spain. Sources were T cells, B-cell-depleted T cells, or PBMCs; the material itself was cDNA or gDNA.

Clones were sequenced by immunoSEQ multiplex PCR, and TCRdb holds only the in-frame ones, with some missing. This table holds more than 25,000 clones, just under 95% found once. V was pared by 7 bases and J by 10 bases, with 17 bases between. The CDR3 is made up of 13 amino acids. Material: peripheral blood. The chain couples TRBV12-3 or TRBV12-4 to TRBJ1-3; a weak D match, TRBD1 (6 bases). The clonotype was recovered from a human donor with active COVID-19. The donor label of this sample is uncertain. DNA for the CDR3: TGTGCCAGCACCAAGCTAGGGGGGGTTACCATATATTTT. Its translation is CASTKLGGVTIYF.